Presented here are 13 T cell receptor beta chains from one specimen sequenced in a study of CD8 T cells in ankylosing spondylitis. Study findings and constraints: Seemingly characteristic of ankylosing spondylitis blood was a TCR beta motif consisting of eight highly homologous variants.

Their antigens remain unidentified. One entry per CDR3 protein results from TCRdb running MiXCR on the 5' RACE reads. The data hold 200,000 to 250,000 distinct CDR3 sequences, with around 17% observed a single time. The sample comprised blood, either unsorted or a sorted T cell fraction (not recorded which). These receptors were collected from a male donor with ankylosing spondylitis.

This clonotype was detected only once. V usage is TRBV4-1 and J usage is TRBJ2-7, with D hard to call. There are 15 residues in the CDR3. With 0 bases removed from V and 2 bases from J, the gap between germline ends came to 11 bases. In germline, CDR1 is MGHRA, CDR2 YSYEKL. This CDR3 reads CASSQDATATYEQYF. CDR3 in DNA: TGCGCCAGCAGCCAAGATGCGACCGCGACCTACGAGCAGTACTTC.

This clonotype has just a few counts. The chain uses TRBV12-3 or TRBV12-4 and TRBJ2-7, with 7 bases fitting TRBD2. J gave up 6 bases and V 5 bases, and 4 bases lay outside the gene matches. The CDR3 contains 12 residues. CDR3 bases: TGTGCCAGCAGTCTCGGACTAGTCGAGCAGTACTTC. Translation: CASSLGLVEQYF.

The chain has TRBV12-3 or TRBV12-4 and TRBJ2-1, with 12 nucleotides matching TRBD1. Germline trimming cut 5 bases from V and 8 bases from J; bases unmatched to any gene: 7. The CDR3 has 15 residues. The CDR3 DNA follows: TGTGCCAGCAGTCCGGGACAGGGGGCGGGTTATGAGCAGTTCTTC. Translated: CASSPGQGAGYEQFF.

This CDR3 reads CSARRTASYEQYF. The CDR3 coding sequence is TGCAGTGCTAGAAGGACGGCATCTTACGAGCAGTACTTC. The rearrangement joins TRBV20-1 to TRBJ2-7; D ambiguous. Germline CDR1 DFQATT, CDR2 SNEGSKA (reference sequence). The CDR3 extends over 13 amino acids. Between the trimmed V and J ends, which lost 2 bases and 4 bases, there was a span of 12 bases.

This clonotype has ten or more counts. V is TRBV12-3 or TRBV12-4 and J is TRBJ2-2, with 7 nucleotides matching TRBD1. V was pared by 8 bases and J by 6 bases, with 3 bases of the junction left unmatched. CDR3 length equals 12 residues. The CDR3 nucleotides are TGTGCCAGCTTCCAGGGGGCCGGGGAGCTGTTTTTT. Its protein product is CASFQGAGELFF.

The chain uses TRBV6-2 or TRBV6-3 and TRBJ1-3; tentative D call: TRBD1 (5 bases). Trimming removed 5 bases from V and 0 bases from J, with 23 bases in between. The CDR3 is made up of 19 amino acids. Germline V lookup: CDR1 MNHEY, CDR2 SVGEGT. CDR3 sequence (DNA): TGTGCCAGCAGTCGAATAACAGGACCTCTTAGCCTCTCTGGAAACACCATATATTTT. This sequence encodes CASSRITGPLSLSGNTIYF.

This clonotype was observed at least ten times. The V call is TRBV4-3, the J call TRBJ2-7; 9 bases align to TRBD1. This CDR3 contains 15 residues. V shed 4 bases, J shed 1 base, and the junction held 5 bases outside the gene matches. CDR1 and CDR2 from the germline V gene are LGHNA and YSLEER. The CDR3 coding sequence is TGCGCCAGCAGCCGGGACAGGGATTTTTCCTACGAGCAGTACTTC. As protein: CASSRDRDFSYEQYF.

V usage is TRBV25-1 and J usage is TRBJ1-2; TRBD1 matches 12 bases. The CDR3 has 17 amino acids. J gave up 1 base and V 2 bases, and 5 bases lay outside the gene matches. Germline V gives CDR1 MGHDK, CDR2 SYGVNS. The CDR3, as DNA: TGTGCCAGCAGTGAAGGGACAGGGGGCGAAATTAACTATGGCTACACCTTC. Protein sequence: CASSEGTGGEINYGYTF.

This clonotype was detected many times. V gene TRBV4-2 combines with J gene TRBJ2-7; TRBD2 matches 7 bases. V shed 1 base, J shed 1 base, and the junction held 4 bases outside the gene matches. Germline V gene sequence: CDR1 LGHNA, CDR2 YNFKEQ. The CDR3 covers 15 residues. The CDR3 nucleotides are TGTGCCAGCAGCCAAGTAGGCGGGAGTTCCTACGAGCAGTACTTC. Its translation: CASSQVGGSSYEQYF.

This rearrangement joins TRBV4-1 to TRBJ2-7; 9 bases match TRBD1. V lost 1 base and J lost 2; bases outside the gene matches: 3. This CDR3 spans 15 amino acids. From germline, CDR1 is MGHRA and CDR2 YSYEKL. The CDR3 reads CASSQGQGEAYEQYF. DNA of the CDR3: TGCGCCAGCAGCCAAGGACAGGGGGAGGCCTACGAGCAGTACTTC.

This clonotype occurred many times. The chain employs TRBV12-3 or TRBV12-4 and TRBJ2-7; D is perhaps TRBD1 (5 bases). This CDR3 has 13 residues. The V end was cut by 3 bases, the J end by 1 base, with 7 bases between. The CDR3 region has the DNA TGTGCCAGCAGTTTGGGGCAGTCCTACGAGCAGTACTTC. Amino acids: CASSLGQSYEQYF.

This clonotype turned up a few times. This chain connects TRBV9 to TRBJ2-4, with a weak D call TRBD2 (6 bases). V shed 7 bases and J shed 7 bases, with 18 bases lying between them. Germline V gene data show CDR1 as SGDLS and CDR2 as YYNGEE. The CDR3 is made up of 14 amino acids. The CDR3 here is CASGRSGDKNIQYF. The CDR3 region has the DNA TGTGCCAGCGGTCGTTCGGGGGATAAGAACATTCAGTACTTC.

This clonotype has only a few counts. In DNA, the CDR3 is TGTGCCAGCAGCTTAGAGGCCCGCAATGAGCAGTTCTTC. As protein: CASSLEARNEQFF. The chain has TRBV11-2 and TRBJ2-1; the D is unclear. Trimming cost V 0 bases and J 6 bases, with 6 bases left between them. Germline assignment: CDR1 SGHAT and CDR2 FQNNGV. The CDR3 covers 13 residues.